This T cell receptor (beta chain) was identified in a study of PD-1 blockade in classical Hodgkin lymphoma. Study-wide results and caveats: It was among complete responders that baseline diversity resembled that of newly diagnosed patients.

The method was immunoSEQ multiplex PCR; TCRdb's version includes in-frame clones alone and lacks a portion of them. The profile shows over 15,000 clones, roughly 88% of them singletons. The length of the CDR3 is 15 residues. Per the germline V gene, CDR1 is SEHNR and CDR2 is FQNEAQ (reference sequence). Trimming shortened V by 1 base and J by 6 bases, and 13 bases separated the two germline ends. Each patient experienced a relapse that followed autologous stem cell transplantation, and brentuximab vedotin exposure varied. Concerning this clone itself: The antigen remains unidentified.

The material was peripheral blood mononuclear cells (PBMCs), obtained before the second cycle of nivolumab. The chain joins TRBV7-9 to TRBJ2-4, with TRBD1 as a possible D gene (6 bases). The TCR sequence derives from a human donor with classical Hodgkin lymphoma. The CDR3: CASSLGGGAGNIQYF. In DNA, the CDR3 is TGTGCCAGCAGCTTAGGTGGGGGCGCGGGAAACATTCAGTACTTC.